A selection of T cell receptor beta chains follows, all from one sample in a study of T cell responses to AZD1222 COVID-19 vaccine. Measured with immunoSEQ multiplex PCR; TCRdb has only the in-frame clones, and not every one. The sample lists around 150,000 clones; about 90% were seen once. Here the sequenced sample was peripheral blood, taken on day 0 of AZD1222 vaccination. Receptor source: an adult in good health. CDR3s include the opening cysteine and the closing phenylalanine or tryptophan. The order of the fields is clone size, D gene, J gene, V gene, CDR3 DNA, CDR3 protein. The D gene is left open where the match is weak. Size is stated for part of the rows, as once, few or many counts, or as a class when the clone is expanded.

>NA|NA|TRBJ2-1|TRBV11-2
TGTGCCAGCAGACATGACTCAAATGAGCAGTTCTTC
CASRHDSNEQFF
>NA|TRBD2|TRBJ2-1|TRBV20-1
TGCAGTGCTAGTATCCTAGCGGGTCTCAATGAGCAGTTCTTC
CSASILAGLNEQFF
>NA|TRBD2|TRBJ2-3|TRBV7-9
TGTGCCAGCAGCTCGGGACTAGCGGGAAGCGCAGATACGCAGTATTTT
CASSSGLAGSADTQYF
>NA|TRBD2|TRBJ2-1|TRBV19
TGTGCCAGTAGTGATCCGACTAGCGGGTACAATGAGCAGTTCTTC
CASSDPTSGYNEQFF
>NA|NA|TRBJ2-1|TRBV7-3
TGTGCCAGCAGCTTAGGAGGTATAAATGAGCAGTTCTTC
CASSLGGINEQFF
>NA|NA|TRBJ2-3|TRBV6-2/TRBV6-3
TGTGCCAGCAGTTGGGGACTCACTTGGAACACAGATACGCAGTATTTT
CASSWGLTWNTDTQYF
>few|NA|TRBJ1-2|TRBV3-1/TRBV3-2
TGTGCCAGCAGCCAAGAGTGGCAGGGCAGCTATGGCTACACCTTC
CASSQEWQGSYGYTF
>NA|NA|TRBJ2-7|TRBV19
TGTGCCAGTATGGCCCCTGGGGGACACGAGCAGTACTTC
CASMAPGGHEQYF
>NA|NA|TRBJ1-1|TRBV5-1
TGCGCCAGCAGCGTGGGACAGAACACTGAAGCTTTCTTT
CASSVGQNTEAFF
>NA|NA|TRBJ1-1|TRBV28
TGTGCCAGCGTTAGACTCACTTCGGGGGGCGCAGCTTTCTTT
CASVRLTSGGAAFF
>NA|TRBD1|TRBJ2-1|TRBV5-1
TGCGCCAGCAGCCAAACAGGGGGAGGTCCTTTGAATGAGCAGTTCTTC
CASSQTGGGPLNEQFF
>NA|NA|TRBJ1-6|TRBV27
TGTGCCAGCAGTTTTTTCCAGGGAAATTCACCCCTCCACTTT
CASSFFQGNSPLHF
>NA|NA|TRBJ2-1|TRBV6-2/TRBV6-3
TGTGCCAGCAGTTACCAACGCCCCGTAGTGTTCTTC
CASSYQRPVVFF
>NA|NA|TRBJ1-1|TRBV28
TGTGCCAGCAGTTTTAGCGGAACTGAAGCTTTCTTT
CASSFSGTEAFF
>once|NA|TRBJ2-7|TRBV6-5
TGTGCCAGCAGTAGTCCAGGAGAAAGCTCCTACGAGCAGTACTTC
CASSSPGESSYEQYF
>NA|NA|TRBJ2-6|TRBV4-1
TGCGCCAGCAGCCAAGGGGGGGTCGTGGCGCCTGGGGCCAACGTCCTGACTTTC
CASSQGGVVAPGANVLTF
>NA|TRBD1|TRBJ2-1|TRBV7-2
TGTGCCAGCAGCCAAGACAGGGGTTCCTACAATGAGCAGTTCTTC
CASSQDRGSYNEQFF
>NA|NA|TRBJ2-3|TRBV28
TGTGCCAGCACGGAGGGGTATACGCAGTATTTT
CASTEGYTQYF
>once|NA|TRBJ1-2|TRBV28
TGTGCCAGCACCCCAGGGATAGCTAACTATGGCTACACCTTC
CASTPGIANYGYTF
>NA|NA|TRBJ1-1|TRBV9
TGTGCCAGCAGCGCGGAGCCCGGTAACACTGAAGCTTTCTTT
CASSAEPGNTEAFF
>NA|NA|TRBJ1-2|TRBV4-3
TGCGCCAGCAGCCTCACACAGGGTTTCGGCTACACCTTC
CASSLTQGFGYTF
>NA|TRBD1|TRBJ1-4|TRBV10-3
TGTGCCATCAGCTCGGGACAGGGTAATGAAAAACTGTTTTTT
CAISSGQGNEKLFF
>once|NA|TRBJ2-2|TRBV4-1
TGCGCCAGCAGCCAAGGCCAGGGGAACACCGGGGAGCTGTTTTTT
CASSQGQGNTGELFF
>NA|NA|TRBJ2-1|TRBV27
TGTGCCAGCAGTTTCCGATGGGGTCCCGATCCGCCACTCGGTGAGCAGTTCTTC
CASSFRWGPDPPLGEQFF
>once|NA|TRBJ2-7|TRBV25-1
TGTGCCAGCAGTGACTCTCTGACCTACGAGCAGTACTTC
CASSDSLTYEQYF
>NA|NA|TRBJ1-2|TRBV29-1
TGCAGCGTTGGGTGGACGGGTCGATATGGCTACACCTTC
CSVGWTGRYGYTF
>NA|NA|TRBJ2-2|TRBV5-6
TGTGCCAGCAGCCTAACAACTAGCAACACCGGGGAGCTGTTTTTT
CASSLTTSNTGELFF
>NA|NA|TRBJ1-2|TRBV7-9
TGTGCCAGCAGCCCAACGGCGGCGGCGACTTATGGCTACACCTTC
CASSPTAAATYGYTF
>once|NA|TRBJ1-1|TRBV29-1
TGCAGCGTCCAGGGAGGCGGGACTGAAGCTTTCTTT
CSVQGGGTEAFF
>NA|NA|TRBJ1-2|TRBV12-3/TRBV12-4
TGTGCCAGCAGTCCTACTGGGTACTATGGCTACACCTTC
CASSPTGYYGYTF
>NA|NA|TRBJ2-3|TRBV7-8
TGTGCCAGCAGCTCGGACTCCAGAGGAGTAGATACGCAGTATTTT
CASSSDSRGVDTQYF
>NA|NA|TRBJ2-3|TRBV5-6
TGTGCCAGCAGCTTCAACCCGGGACGTCTTCGGGAGACGCAGTATTTT
CASSFNPGRLRETQYF
>NA|TRBD1|TRBJ1-5|TRBV16
TGTGCCAGCAGCCCGGGACAGGTTTATCAGCCCCAGCATTTT
CASSPGQVYQPQHF
>NA|NA|TRBJ1-4|TRBV11-2
TGTGCCAGCAGCGCCGTGTTTGTAGCTAATGAAAAACTGTTTTTT
CASSAVFVANEKLFF
>NA|NA|TRBJ2-7|TRBV14
TGTGCCAGCAGCCTACGGGGCCCCTACGAGCAGTACTTC
CASSLRGPYEQYF